A single sample is the source of the 30 T cell receptor beta chains below, sequenced in a study of T and B cells in COVID-19 patients. TRB was amplified from approximately 250-480 ng of blood genomic DNA. TRB rearrangements were amplified by multiplex PCR with BIOMED2 TRB-A/B primers. One entry per CDR3 protein results from TCRdb running MiXCR on the multiplex PCR reads. The data contain approximately 5,000 distinct CDR3 sequences, roughly 27% of them seen just once; the ten biggest clones take up 15% to 20%. Sequenced: blood. These receptors all come from a human donor with active COVID-19.

Sample share makes this clonotype medium-sized. The rearrangement uses TRBV6-1 and TRBJ2-1; 9 bases match TRBD2. V lost 7 bases, J lost 5 bases, and 6 bases stayed unmatched. Germline V gives CDR1 MNHNS, CDR2 SASEGT. There are 14 residues in the CDR3. CDR3 region: CASTLSSGNNEQFF. In DNA form, the CDR3 reads TGTGCCAGCACGCTGTCTAGCGGGAACAATGAGCAGTTCTTC.

This chain links TRBV6-9 with TRBJ1-2, with TRBD1 matching 7 bases. Looked up from germline, CDR1 is MNHGY and CDR2 is SVAAGI. The CDR3 consists of 15 residues. Germline trimming cut 5 bases from V and 8 bases from J; bases unmatched to any gene: 14. This chain's CDR3 is CASSATGAPGEGYTF. CDR3 nucleotide sequence: TGTGCCAGCAGTGCCACAGGGGCCCCGGGTGAAGGCTACACCTTC.

Of note for this clonotype: A much larger clone lies one base from this, so it may be a read error. CDR3 sequence reads: CASSSGIENTGELFF. DNA for the CDR3: TGTGCCAGCAGTTCCGGGATAGAGAACACCGGGGAGCTGTTTTTT. V is TRBV6-6 and J is TRBJ2-2; D perhaps matches TRBD2 (5 bases). Deletions cut 4 bases from V and 1 base from J, with 10 bases between. The CDR3 is 15 amino acids. Per the germline V gene, CDR1 is MNHNY and CDR2 is SVGAGI (reference sequence).

CDR3 residues: CASSLSGQDEETQYF. The CDR3 DNA is TGCGCCAGCAGCTTGTCCGGACAAGACGAAGAGACCCAGTACTTC. The genes are TRBV5-1 and TRBJ2-5; tentative D call: TRBD1 (5 bases). CDR1 is SGHRS and CDR2 is YFSETQ in the germline V gene. The CDR3 is 15 amino acids. V was clipped by 1 base and J by 3 bases, with 13 bases between them.

This rearrangement joins TRBV6-4 to TRBJ2-1; TRBD1 agrees at 9 bases. The germline gives CDR1 MRHNA, CDR2 SNTAGT. V lost 9 bases to trimming and J lost 10 bases; unmatched junction nucleotides: 10. This CDR3 has 13 amino acids. CDR3 DNA sequence: TGTGCCAGACGGACAGGGGCGCTTGGGGAGCAGTTCTTC. It encodes CARRTGALGEQFF.

This clonotype rates as medium-sized. The V and J genes are TRBV19 and TRBJ2-3, with TRBD2 matching over 11 bases. Germline V CDR1 and CDR2: LNHDA, SQIVND (reference sequence). J was trimmed by 4 bases and V by 3 bases; bases with no gene match: 3. The CDR3 spans 15 residues. CDR3 bases: TGTGCCAGTAGTATGAATAGCGGGAGGGCAGATACGCAGTATTTT. Translated: CASSMNSGRADTQYF. Supplemented by reference TRBV19 and TRBJ2-3, the full variable domain reads DGGITQSPKYLFRKEGQNVTLSCEQNLNHDAMYWYRQDPGQGLRLIYYSQIVNDFQKGDIAEGYSVSREKKESFPLTVTSAQKNPTAFYLCASSMNSGRADTQYFGPGTRLTVL.

By share of the sample, this clonotype is medium-sized. The rearrangement joins TRBV18 to TRBJ2-3, with 10 bases fitting TRBD2. The CDR3 covers 15 residues. The J segment lost 5 bases and the V segment lost 4 bases, leaving 6 bases of the junction unmatched. Germline CDR1 KGHSH, CDR2 LQKENI. The DNA of the CDR3 is TGTGCCAGCTCACGAAGCACTAGCGGGGAAGATACGCAGTATTTT. Translated: CASSRSTSGEDTQYF.

The J gene is TRBJ2-3, the V gene TRBV5-1, with TRBD2 identical over 14 bases. Trimming removed 0 bases from V and 5 bases from J; junction bases left unmatched: 8. Germline CDR1 and CDR2: SGHRS and YFSETQ. This CDR3 has 18 residues. The CDR3 spells CASSLAGTSGSMGDTQYF. DNA for the CDR3: TGCGCCAGCAGCTTGGCCGGGACTAGCGGGAGTATGGGAGATACGCAGTATTTT.

This clonotype is deemed medium-sized. The chain uses TRBV19 and TRBJ1-1; TRBD1 matches 12 bases. Per the germline V gene, CDR1 is LNHDA and CDR2 is SQIVND (reference sequence). This CDR3 region has 14 residues. CDR3 sequence (DNA): TGTGCTACCCGGGACAGGGGGCGGAACACTGAAGCTTTCTTT. It specifies CATRDRGRNTEAFF.

The chain combines TRBV20-1 with TRBJ2-7; 7 bases align to TRBD1. The CDR3 consists of 14 residues. The ends lost 3 bases at V and 3 bases at J; junction bases unmatched: 8. Germline V gene data show CDR1 as DFQATT and CDR2 as SNEGSKA (reference sequence). The CDR3 sequence: CSASPRGTHYEQYF. For the CDR3, the DNA is TGCAGTGCTAGCCCCAGGGGGACGCACTACGAGCAGTACTTC.

This clonotype is classed as medium-sized (0.01 to 0.1%). This chain connects TRBV29-1 to TRBJ1-1; TRBD1 is a possible D gene (6 bases). V lost 7 bases to trimming and J lost 11 bases, with 14 bases between them. The CDR3 runs to 10 residues. Germline assignment: CDR1 SQVTM and CDR2 ANQGSEA. The CDR3 DNA is TGCAGCGCGATCACAGGGATGGCTTTCTTT. Translation: CSAITGMAFF.

This clonotype came up a few times. The chain links TRBV7-2 to TRBJ2-3; no reliable D call. The CDR3 length is 13 residues. Between the trimmed V and J ends, which lost 0 bases and 3 bases, there was a span of 4 bases. Per the germline V gene, CDR1 is SGHTA and CDR2 is FQGNSA. Written as DNA, the CDR3 is TGTGCCAGCAGCTTAGCGAGAACAGATACGCAGTATTTT. This encodes CASSLARTDTQYF.

This clonotype was counted only a few times. This chain joins TRBV5-4 and TRBJ1-6, with 10 positions matching TRBD1. The germline V gene encodes CDR1 SGHNT and CDR2 YYREEE (reference sequence). V gave up 4 bases and J gave up 9 bases; unmatched junction bases: 7. The CDR3 consists of 15 residues. DNA of the CDR3: TGTGCCAGCAGCCCGACACGGACAGGGGGTTCACCCCTCCACTTT. Protein product: CASSPTRTGGSPLHF. Using reference TRBV5-4 and TRBJ1-6 for the parts outside the CDR3, the full variable domain is ETGVTQSPTHLIKTRGQQVTLRCSSQSGHNTVSWYQQALGQGPQFIFQYYREEENGRGNFPPRFSGLQFPNYSSELNVNALELDDSALYLCASSPTRTGGSPLHFGNGTRLTVT.

Worth noting for this clonotype: At one boundary the junction diverges from the germline segment, which might be a read error. J is TRBJ2-1 and V is TRBV5-5; 7 bases line up with TRBD2. Germline CDR1 SGHKS, CDR2 YYEKEE (reference sequence). The CDR3 sequence is 16 residues long. CDR3 residues: CAGSLEASGTWGEQFF. CDR3 DNA sequence: TGTGCCGGCAGCTTGGAAGCTAGCGGTACCTGGGGTGAGCAGTTCTTC.

A word on this clonotype: This clone may be a read error of a much larger clone one base away. V usage is TRBV5-4 and J usage is TRBJ1-5, with a tentative D call TRBD1 (5 bases). V was clipped by 4 bases and J by 1 base, with 12 bases between them. The CDR3 spans 15 residues. Germline V gene sequence: CDR1 SGHNT, CDR2 YYREEE (reference sequence). CDR3 nucleotides: TGTGCCAGCAGCCGCCGTGGGGGAAGCAATCAGCCCCAGCATTTT. Translating gives CASSRRGGSNQPQHF.

V gene TRBV5-1 combines with J gene TRBJ2-1; D call uncertain. With 2 bases removed from V and 5 bases from J, the gap between germline ends came to 20 bases. Per germline, CDR1 SGHRS and CDR2 YFSETQ. The CDR3 totals 17 residues. CDR3 loop: CASSFEGLGGNNNEQFF. DNA of the CDR3: TGCGCCAGCAGCTTCGAAGGGTTGGGCGGAAATAACAATGAGCAGTTCTTC.

In its sample, this clonotype is medium-sized. This rearrangement joins TRBV5-4 to TRBJ2-3; 9 nucleotides agree with TRBD2. CDR1 is SGHNT, CDR2 YYREEE, per germline (reference sequence). The CDR3 runs 16 residues. V gave up 1 base and J gave up 2 bases; unmatched junction bases: 5. This chain's CDR3 is CASSLIAGGDTDTQYF. CDR3 DNA sequence: TGTGCCAGCAGCTTGATTGCGGGAGGGGACACAGATACGCAGTATTTT.

The rearrangement links TRBV29-1 to TRBJ2-3, with D perhaps matching TRBD2 (6 bases). The CDR3 is 13 residues long. The V gene lost 4 bases and the J gene lost 2 bases, with 10 bases spanning the gap. Per the germline V gene, CDR1 is SQVTM and CDR2 is ANQGSEA. CDR3 nucleotide sequence: TGCAGCGTTGCGGGGGAACCCACAGATACGCAGTATTTT. Its protein product is CSVAGEPTDTQYF.

By share of the sample, this clonotype is medium-sized. The chain couples TRBV15 to TRBJ2-3, with D maybe TRBD1 (5 bases). Germline CDR1 reads LNHNV; CDR2 reads YYDKDF (reference sequence). This CDR3 has 14 residues. V shed 4 bases and J shed 2 bases, with 10 bases lying between them. The CDR3 region has the DNA TGTGCCACCAGCAACCCAGGGTCCACAGATACGCAGTATTTT. The encoded protein is CATSNPGSTDTQYF.

This clonotype was observed a few times. This chain links TRBV15 with TRBJ2-4; tentatively, D is TRBD1 (5 bases). CDR1 is LNHNV and CDR2 is YYDKDF in the germline V gene (reference sequence). V gave up 5 bases and J gave up 8 bases, with 13 bases separating them. The length of the CDR3 is 13 residues. The CDR3, as DNA: TGTGCCACCAGCGACAGAACCCAACACATTCAGTACTTC. This encodes CATSDRTQHIQYF.

This clonotype was counted only a few times. V usage is TRBV7-7 and J usage is TRBJ2-1; 9 bases match TRBD2. The CDR3 totals 16 residues. Germline V lookup: CDR1 SSHAT, CDR2 FNYEAQ (reference sequence). The junction had 5 bases not matched to a gene; V was cut back by 5 bases and J by 0 bases. In DNA, the CDR3 is TGTGCCAGCAGCACCCGACTAGCGGACTCCTACAATGAGCAGTTCTTC. Residues: CASSTRLADSYNEQFF.

V gene TRBV27 combines with J gene TRBJ2-1; 12 bases map to TRBD2. The CDR3 loop spans 17 amino acids. Germline trimming cut 6 bases from V and 9 bases from J; bases unmatched to any gene: 15. Germline values: CDR1 MNHEY, CDR2 SMNVEV (reference sequence). CDR3 sequence reads: CASRSRLAGDFLGEQFF. The CDR3 bases are TGTGCCAGCAGATCCCGACTAGCGGGAGATTTTTTGGGTGAGCAGTTCTTC.

Many counts were recorded for this clonotype. This chain connects TRBV6-1 to TRBJ2-3; 7 bases align to TRBD1. CDR3 size: 17 residues. V shed 4 bases and J 5 bases; nucleotides not matched to a gene: 15. Germline V gives CDR1 MNHNS, CDR2 SASEGT. The CDR3 DNA sequence: TGTGCCAGCAGTGCACTTCGAAGAGGGGGCAAAAAAGATACGCAGTATTTT. Translation: CASSALRRGGKKDTQYF.

The gene calls are TRBV11-2 and TRBJ2-7, with a possible D match to TRBD1 (7 bases). Trimming took off 5 bases at V and 3 bases at J, with 17 bases between the two ends. There are 15 residues in the CDR3. Germline-derived CDR1 and CDR2 are SGHAT and FQNNGV. CDR3 in amino acids: CASSPGDRTFYEQYF. The CDR3 DNA is TGTGCCAGCAGCCCGGGGGACAGAACCTTCTACGAGCAGTACTTC.

Ten or more counts support this clonotype. Written as DNA, the CDR3 is TGTGCCAGCAGCCCTAGCGGGGGGGCGAGTACGCAGTATTTT. It specifies CASSPSGGASTQYF. This chain connects TRBV5-8 to TRBJ2-3; 12 nucleotides line up with TRBD2. J was trimmed by 8 bases and V by 4 bases; bases with no gene match: 5. This CDR3 comprises 14 residues. Germline CDR1 SGHTS, CDR2 YDEGEE. Drawing the rest from reference TRBV5-8 and TRBJ2-3, the complete variable domain is EAGVTQSPTHLIKTRGQQATLRCSPISGHTSVYWYQQALGLGLQFLLWYDEGEERNRGNFPPRFSGRQFPNYSSELNVNALELEDSALYLCASSPSGGASTQYFGPGTRLTVL.

The genes are TRBV15 and TRBJ1-2, with 10 positions matching TRBD1. J gave up 7 bases and V 8 bases, and 4 bases lay outside the gene matches. CDR1 is LNHNV and CDR2 is YYDKDF in the germline V gene (reference sequence). This CDR3 comprises 12 residues. The CDR3 loop reads CATRDRGGGYTF. The CDR3 region has the DNA TGTGCCACCCGGGACAGGGGAGGTGGCTACACCTTC.

By share, this clonotype ranks as medium-sized. This rearrangement joins TRBV18 to TRBJ2-5; D is undetermined. V lost 1 base, J lost 3 bases, and 12 bases lay in between. The germline gives CDR1 KGHSH, CDR2 LQKENI. The CDR3 loop spans 15 amino acids. CDR3 in amino acids: CASSPRGRVEETQYF. The CDR3, as DNA: TGTGCCAGCTCACCACGGGGTCGGGTGGAAGAGACCCAGTACTTC.

At least ten counts were recorded for this clonotype. The rearrangement joins TRBV6-5 to TRBJ1-2; D remains unclear. The CDR3 consists of 16 residues. CDR1 and CDR2 (germline): MNHEY, SVGAGI. V gave up 5 bases and J gave up 4 bases, with 20 bases separating them. The CDR3 DNA follows: TGTGCCAGCAGTACCCTAGCTTATAGCCCGGCCTATGGCTACACCTTC. Translating gives CASSTLAYSPAYGYTF.

Turning to this clonotype: One base away lies a much larger clone, so this may be a sequencing read error. This chain uses TRBV5-8 with TRBJ2-2; D gene ambiguous. The germline V gene has CDR1 SGHTS and CDR2 YDEGEE. This CDR3 has 15 amino acids. The CDR3 spells CASSLAVAVTVELFF. The CDR3 region has the DNA TGTGCCAGCAGCTTGGCGGTGGCAGTCACCGTGGAGCTGTTTTTT. The entire variable domain, with the rest obtained from reference TRBV5-8 and TRBJ2-2, is as follows: EAGVTQSPTHLIKTRGQQATLRCSPISGHTSVYWYQQALGLGLQFLLWYDEGEERNRGNFPPRFSGRQFPNYSSELNVNALELEDSALYLCASSLAVAVTVELFFGEGSRLTVL.

The CDR3 DNA reads TGTGCCAGCAGCACGGGACTAGGGGGGATAAACATTCAGTACTTC. Translation: CASSTGLGGINIQYF. The chain couples TRBV7-2 to TRBJ2-4, with 8 bases identical to TRBD2. Germline CDR1 and CDR2: SGHTA and FQGNSA. The CDR3 runs 15 residues. After removal of 5 bases from V and 6 bases from J, the junction contained 9 bases not matched to a gene.